This T cell receptor beta chain was found in a study of blood T cell repertoires in COVID-19. As for the study in general: Specimens from acute and convalescent COVID-19 originated in the United States, Italy and Spain. PBMCs, B-cell-depleted T cells, or T cells provided the cDNA or gDNA that made up the material.

Per the authors' pipeline: For nucleated cells, counts were estimated from reference gene primer amplification. Measured with immunoSEQ multiplex PCR; TCRdb has only the in-frame clones, and not every one. The DNA gave D and trimming, while V, J and clone size come from that table. The table has about 110,000 clones, about 80% seen once. Trimming stripped 0 bases from V and 0 bases from J, with 13 bases between. The germline gives CDR1 SGHRS, CDR2 YFSETQ. The CDR3 contains 17 residues. The sequenced sample consisted of peripheral blood. V usage is TRBV5-1 and J usage is TRBJ1-5; D is unclear. This TCR was recovered from a woman in her 70s with acute or convalescent COVID-19. For the CDR3, the DNA is TGCGCCAGCAGCTTGGCCCCTATCGGGGATAGCAATCAGCCCCAGCATTTT. Residues: CASSLAPIGDSNQPQHF.